The clone carrying this T cell receptor (beta chain) has a single count. Trimming removed 3 bases at V and 6 bases at J, with 21 bases between. The CDR3 is 17 residues long. Germline CDR1 reads MNHNS; CDR2 reads SASEGT. As handled by the study authors: Cell counts per sample came from amplifying reference gene primers. Clones were read by immunoSEQ multiplex PCR, and TCRdb kept only the in-frame ones, dropping some. V and J calls and clone size are as listed in that table; D and trimming were resolved from the DNA. The table includes roughly 410,000 clones, about 89% detected once. Seattle patients were enrolled during active infection and followed longitudinally. The sample belongs to a study of blood T cell repertoires in COVID-19. Background on the study: The United States, Italy and Spain provided the acute and convalescent COVID-19 samples. PBMCs, B-cell-depleted T cells, or T cells were the source of the cDNA or gDNA that made up the material.

The sample comprised peripheral blood. V is TRBV6-1 and J is TRBJ1-5, with D possibly TRBD1 on 6 matching bases. The clonotype comes from a woman in her thirties or forties with COVID-19, enrolled during active disease. CDR3 loop: CASSERLSAGARQPQHF. DNA for the CDR3: TGTGCCAGCAGTGAGAGATTGTCGGCAGGGGCGCGTCAGCCCCAGCATTTT.